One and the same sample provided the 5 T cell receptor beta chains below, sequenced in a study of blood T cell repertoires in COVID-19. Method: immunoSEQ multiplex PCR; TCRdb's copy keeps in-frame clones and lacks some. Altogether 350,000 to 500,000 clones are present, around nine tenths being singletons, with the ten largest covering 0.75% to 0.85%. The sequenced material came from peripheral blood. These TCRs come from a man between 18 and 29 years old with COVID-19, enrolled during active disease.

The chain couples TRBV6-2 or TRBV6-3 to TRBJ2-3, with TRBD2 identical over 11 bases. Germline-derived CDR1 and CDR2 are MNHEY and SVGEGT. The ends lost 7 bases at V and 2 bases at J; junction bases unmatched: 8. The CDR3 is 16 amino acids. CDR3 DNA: TGTGCCAGCAACCCCCAGGGACTAGCGGCCACAGATACGCAGTATTTT. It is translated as CASNPQGLAATDTQYF.

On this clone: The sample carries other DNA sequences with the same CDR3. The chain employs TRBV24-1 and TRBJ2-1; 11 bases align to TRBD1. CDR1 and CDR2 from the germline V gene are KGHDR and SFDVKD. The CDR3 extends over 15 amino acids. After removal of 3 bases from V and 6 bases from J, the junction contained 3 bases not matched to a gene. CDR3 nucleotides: TGTGCCACCAGTGATCCCGGGACAGGGGGCAATGAGCAGTTCTTC. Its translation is CATSDPGTGGNEQFF.

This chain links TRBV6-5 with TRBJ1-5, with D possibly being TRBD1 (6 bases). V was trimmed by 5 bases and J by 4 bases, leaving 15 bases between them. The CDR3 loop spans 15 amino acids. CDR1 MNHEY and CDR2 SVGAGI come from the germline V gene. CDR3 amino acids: CASSREGGGNQPQHF. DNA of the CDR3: TGTGCCAGCAGTAGGGAGGGAGGGGGAAATCAGCCCCAGCATTTT.

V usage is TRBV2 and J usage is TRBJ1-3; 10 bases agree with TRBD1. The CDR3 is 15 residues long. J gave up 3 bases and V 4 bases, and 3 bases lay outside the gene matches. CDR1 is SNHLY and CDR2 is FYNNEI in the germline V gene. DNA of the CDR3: TGTGCCAGCAGTGGACAGGGGGCTGTTGGAAACACCATATATTTT. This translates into CASSGQGAVGNTIYF.

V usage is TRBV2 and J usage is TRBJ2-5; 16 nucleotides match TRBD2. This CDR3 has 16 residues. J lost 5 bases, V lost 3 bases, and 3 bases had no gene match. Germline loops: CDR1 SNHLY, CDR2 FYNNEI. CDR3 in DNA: TGTGCCAGCAGTGAGGGACTAGCGGGGGGGCGGGAGACCCAGTACTTC. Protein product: CASSEGLAGGRETQYF.